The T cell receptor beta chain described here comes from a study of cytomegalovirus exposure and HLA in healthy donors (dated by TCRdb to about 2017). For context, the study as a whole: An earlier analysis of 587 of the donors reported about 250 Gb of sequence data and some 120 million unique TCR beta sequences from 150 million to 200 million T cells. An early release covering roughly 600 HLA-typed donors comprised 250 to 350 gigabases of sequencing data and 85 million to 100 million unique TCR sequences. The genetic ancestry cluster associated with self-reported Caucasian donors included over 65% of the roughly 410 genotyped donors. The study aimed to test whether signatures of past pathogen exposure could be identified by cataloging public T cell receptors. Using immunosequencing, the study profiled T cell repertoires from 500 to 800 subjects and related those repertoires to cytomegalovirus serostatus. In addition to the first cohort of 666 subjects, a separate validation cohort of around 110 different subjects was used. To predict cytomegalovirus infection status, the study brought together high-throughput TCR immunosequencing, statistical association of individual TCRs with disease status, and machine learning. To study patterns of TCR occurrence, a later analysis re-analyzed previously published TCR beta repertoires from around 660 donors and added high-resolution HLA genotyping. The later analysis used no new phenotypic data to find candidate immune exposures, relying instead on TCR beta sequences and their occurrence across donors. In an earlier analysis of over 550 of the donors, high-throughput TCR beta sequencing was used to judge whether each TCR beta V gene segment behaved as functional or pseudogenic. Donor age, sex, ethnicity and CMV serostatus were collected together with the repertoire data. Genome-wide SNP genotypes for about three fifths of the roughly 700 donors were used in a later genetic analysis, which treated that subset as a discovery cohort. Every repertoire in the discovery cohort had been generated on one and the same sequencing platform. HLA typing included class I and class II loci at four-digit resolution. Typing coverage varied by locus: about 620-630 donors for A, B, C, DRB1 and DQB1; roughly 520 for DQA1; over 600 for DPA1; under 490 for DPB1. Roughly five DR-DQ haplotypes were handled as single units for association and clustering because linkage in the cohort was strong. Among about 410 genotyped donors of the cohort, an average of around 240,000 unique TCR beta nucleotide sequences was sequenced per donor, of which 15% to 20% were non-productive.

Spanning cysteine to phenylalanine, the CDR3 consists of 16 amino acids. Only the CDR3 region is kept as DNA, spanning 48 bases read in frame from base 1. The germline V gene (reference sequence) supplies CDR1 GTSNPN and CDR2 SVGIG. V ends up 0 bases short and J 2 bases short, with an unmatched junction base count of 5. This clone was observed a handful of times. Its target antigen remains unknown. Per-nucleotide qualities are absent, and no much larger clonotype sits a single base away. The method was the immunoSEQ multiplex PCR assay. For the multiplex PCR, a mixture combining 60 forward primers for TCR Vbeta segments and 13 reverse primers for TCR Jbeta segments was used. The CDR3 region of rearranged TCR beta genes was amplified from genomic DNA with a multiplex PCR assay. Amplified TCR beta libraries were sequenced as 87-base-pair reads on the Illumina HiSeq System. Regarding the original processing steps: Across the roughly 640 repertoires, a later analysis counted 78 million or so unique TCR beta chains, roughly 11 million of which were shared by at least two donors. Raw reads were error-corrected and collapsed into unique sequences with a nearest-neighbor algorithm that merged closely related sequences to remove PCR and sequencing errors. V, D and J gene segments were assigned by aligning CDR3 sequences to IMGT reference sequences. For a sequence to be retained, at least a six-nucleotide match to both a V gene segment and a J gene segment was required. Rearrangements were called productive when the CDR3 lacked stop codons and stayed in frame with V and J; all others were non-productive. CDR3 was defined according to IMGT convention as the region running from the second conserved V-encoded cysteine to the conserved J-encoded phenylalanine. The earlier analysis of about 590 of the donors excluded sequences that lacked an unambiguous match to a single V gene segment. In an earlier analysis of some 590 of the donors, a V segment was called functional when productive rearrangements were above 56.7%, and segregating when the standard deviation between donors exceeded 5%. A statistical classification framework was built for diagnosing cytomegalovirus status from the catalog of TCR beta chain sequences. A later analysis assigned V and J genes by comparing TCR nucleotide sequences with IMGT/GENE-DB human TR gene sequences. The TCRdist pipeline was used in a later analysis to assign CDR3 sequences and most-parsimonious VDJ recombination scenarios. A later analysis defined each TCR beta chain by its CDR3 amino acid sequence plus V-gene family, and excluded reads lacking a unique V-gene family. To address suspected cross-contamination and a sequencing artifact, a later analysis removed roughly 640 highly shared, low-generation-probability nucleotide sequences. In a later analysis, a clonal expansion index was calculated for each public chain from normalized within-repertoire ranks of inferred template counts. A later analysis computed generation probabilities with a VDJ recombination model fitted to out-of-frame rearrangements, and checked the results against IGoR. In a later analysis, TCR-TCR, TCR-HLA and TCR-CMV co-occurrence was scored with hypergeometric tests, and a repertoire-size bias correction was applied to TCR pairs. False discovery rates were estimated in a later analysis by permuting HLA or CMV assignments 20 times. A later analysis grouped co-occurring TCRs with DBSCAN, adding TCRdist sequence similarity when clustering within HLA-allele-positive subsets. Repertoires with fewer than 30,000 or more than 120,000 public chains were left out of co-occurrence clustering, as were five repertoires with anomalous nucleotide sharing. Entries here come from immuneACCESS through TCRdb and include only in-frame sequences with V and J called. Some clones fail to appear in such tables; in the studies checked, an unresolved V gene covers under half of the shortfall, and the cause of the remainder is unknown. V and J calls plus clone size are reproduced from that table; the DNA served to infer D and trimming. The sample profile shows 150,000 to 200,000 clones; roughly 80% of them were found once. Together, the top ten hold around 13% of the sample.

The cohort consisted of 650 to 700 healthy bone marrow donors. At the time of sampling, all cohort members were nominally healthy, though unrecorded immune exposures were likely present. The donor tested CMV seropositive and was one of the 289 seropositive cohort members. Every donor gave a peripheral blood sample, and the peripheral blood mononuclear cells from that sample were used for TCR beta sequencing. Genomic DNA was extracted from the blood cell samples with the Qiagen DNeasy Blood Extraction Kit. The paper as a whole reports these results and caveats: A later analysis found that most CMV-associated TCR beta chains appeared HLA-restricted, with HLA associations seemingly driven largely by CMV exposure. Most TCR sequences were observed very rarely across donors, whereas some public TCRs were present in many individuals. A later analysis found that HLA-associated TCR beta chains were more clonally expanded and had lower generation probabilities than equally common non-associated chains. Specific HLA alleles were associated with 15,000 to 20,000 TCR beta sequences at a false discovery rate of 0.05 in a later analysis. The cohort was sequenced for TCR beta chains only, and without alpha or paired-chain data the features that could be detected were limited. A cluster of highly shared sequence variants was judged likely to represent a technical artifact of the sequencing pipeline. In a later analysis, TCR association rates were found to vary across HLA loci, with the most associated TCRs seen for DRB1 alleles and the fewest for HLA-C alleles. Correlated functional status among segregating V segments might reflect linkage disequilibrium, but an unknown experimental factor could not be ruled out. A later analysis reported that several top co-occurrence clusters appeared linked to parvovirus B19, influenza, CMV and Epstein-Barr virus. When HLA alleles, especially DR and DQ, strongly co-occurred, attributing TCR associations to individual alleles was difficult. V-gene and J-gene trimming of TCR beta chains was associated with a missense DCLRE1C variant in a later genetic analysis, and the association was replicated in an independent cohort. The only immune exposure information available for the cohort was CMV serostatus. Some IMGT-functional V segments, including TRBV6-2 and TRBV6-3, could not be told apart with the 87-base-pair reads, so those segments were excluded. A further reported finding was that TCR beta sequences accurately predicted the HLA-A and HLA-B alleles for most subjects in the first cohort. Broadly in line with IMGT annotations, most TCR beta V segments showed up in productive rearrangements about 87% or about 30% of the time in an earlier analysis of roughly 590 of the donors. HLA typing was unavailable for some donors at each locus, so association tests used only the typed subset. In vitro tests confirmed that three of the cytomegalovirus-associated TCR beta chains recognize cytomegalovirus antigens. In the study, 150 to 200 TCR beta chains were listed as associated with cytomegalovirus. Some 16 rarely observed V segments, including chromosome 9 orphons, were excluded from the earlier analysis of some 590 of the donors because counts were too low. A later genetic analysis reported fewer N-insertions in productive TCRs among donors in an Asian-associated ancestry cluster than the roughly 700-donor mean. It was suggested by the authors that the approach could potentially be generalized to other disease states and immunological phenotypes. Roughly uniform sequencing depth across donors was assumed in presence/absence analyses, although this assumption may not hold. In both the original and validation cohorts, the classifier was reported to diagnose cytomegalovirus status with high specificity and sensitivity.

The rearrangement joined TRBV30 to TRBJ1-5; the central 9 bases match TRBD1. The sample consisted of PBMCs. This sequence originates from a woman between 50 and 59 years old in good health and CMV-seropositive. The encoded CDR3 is CAWSVGTGSGNQPQHF. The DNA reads TGTGCCTGGAGTGTAGGGACAGGGAGCGGCAATCAGCCCCAGCATTTT.